Sequencing of this T cell receptor beta chain was carried out in a study of response to subunit inactivated influenza vaccine. In this sample, this clonotype turned up a few times. CDR3 size: 17 residues. V lost 6 bases, J lost 0 bases, and 23 bases lay in between. Looked up from germline, CDR1 is DFQATT and CDR2 is SNEGSKA (reference sequence). Via MiXCR, TCRdb re-called the RT-PCR reads, giving one row per CDR3 protein. Of 300,000 to 350,000 distinct CDR3 sequences listed, roughly 22% are singletons. The source was PBMCs from blood, collected less than 22 months after vaccination. The sequence was obtained from a man aged 45 to 70 who received an inactivated influenza vaccine. This chain uses TRBV20-1 with TRBJ1-1; D is ambiguous. The CDR3 nucleotides read TGCAGTGCCCAGATTGCAGGACTGAGGGTCATGAACACTGAAGCTTTCTTT. It specifies CSAQIAGLRVMNTEAFF.